This TCR beta chain derives from a study of cytomegalovirus exposure and HLA in healthy donors. In its sample, this clone was seen a few times. What it recognizes is unknown. PCR was performed using 60 Vbeta and 13 Jbeta primers. Sequenced by immunoSEQ multiplex PCR; TCRdb stores in-frame clones only, minus some. The data contain around 150,000 clones, around four fifths of them seen just once; the ten biggest clones take up 1.5%. The study, taken as a whole, reports: Diagnosis of cytomegalovirus status made by the classifier reportedly showed high specificity and sensitivity. The study listed around 150 cytomegalovirus-associated TCR beta chains. Some V segments (TRBV6-2 and TRBV6-3 among them) were excluded as indistinguishable. Across HLA loci, a later analysis found differing TCR association rates, with DRB1 most and HLA-C fewest.

The CDR3 has 13 residues. Germline V lookup: CDR1 LNHDA, CDR2 SQIVND (reference sequence). The V gene lost 3 bases and the J gene lost 3 bases, with 7 bases spanning the gap. The clonotype was recovered from a man in his forties in good health and CMV-seronegative. Sequencing was performed on PBMCs. The V call is TRBV19, the J call TRBJ2-3, with D hard to call. This chain's CDR3 is CASSIQETDTQYF. For the CDR3, the DNA is TGTGCCAGTAGTATTCAAGAGACAGATACGCAGTATTTT.